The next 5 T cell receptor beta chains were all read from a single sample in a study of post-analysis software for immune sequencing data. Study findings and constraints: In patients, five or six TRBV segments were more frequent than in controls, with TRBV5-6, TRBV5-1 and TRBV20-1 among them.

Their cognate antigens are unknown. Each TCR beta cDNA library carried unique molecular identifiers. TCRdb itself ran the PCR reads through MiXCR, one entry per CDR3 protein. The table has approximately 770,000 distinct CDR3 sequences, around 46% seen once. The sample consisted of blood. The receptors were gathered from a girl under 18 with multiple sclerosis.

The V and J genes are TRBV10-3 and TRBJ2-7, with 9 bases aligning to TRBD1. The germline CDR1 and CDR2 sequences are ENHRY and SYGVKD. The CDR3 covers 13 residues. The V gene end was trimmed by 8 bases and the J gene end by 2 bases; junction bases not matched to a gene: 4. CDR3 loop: CAIWDRATYEQYF. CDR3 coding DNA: TGTGCCATCTGGGACAGGGCTACCTACGAGCAGTACTTC.

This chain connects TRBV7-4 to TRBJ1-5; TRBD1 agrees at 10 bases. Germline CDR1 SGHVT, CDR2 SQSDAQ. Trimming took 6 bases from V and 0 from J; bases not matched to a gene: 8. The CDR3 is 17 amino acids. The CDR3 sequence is CASRRSGTGDSNQPQHF. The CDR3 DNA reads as TGTGCCAGCAGGAGATCCGGGACAGGGGATAGCAATCAGCCCCAGCATTTT.

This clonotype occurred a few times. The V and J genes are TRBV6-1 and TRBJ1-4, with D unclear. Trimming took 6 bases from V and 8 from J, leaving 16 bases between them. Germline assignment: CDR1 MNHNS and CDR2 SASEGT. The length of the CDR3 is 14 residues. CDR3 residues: CASSRERVFEKLFF. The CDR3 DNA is TGTGCCAGCAGCCGCGAGAGGGTTTTCGAAAAACTGTTTTTT.

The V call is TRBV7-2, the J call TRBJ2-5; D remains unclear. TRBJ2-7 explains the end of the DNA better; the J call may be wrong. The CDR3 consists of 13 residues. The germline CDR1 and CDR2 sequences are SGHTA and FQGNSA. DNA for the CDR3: TGTGCCAGCAGCTTGGGGTTGTGGCACGAGCAGTACTTC. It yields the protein CASSLGLWHEQYF.

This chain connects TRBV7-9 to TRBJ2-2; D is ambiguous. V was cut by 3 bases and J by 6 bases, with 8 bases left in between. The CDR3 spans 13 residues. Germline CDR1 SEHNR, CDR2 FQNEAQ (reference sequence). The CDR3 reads CASSFPLSGELFF. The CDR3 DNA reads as TGTGCCAGCAGCTTCCCATTATCCGGGGAGCTGTTTTTT. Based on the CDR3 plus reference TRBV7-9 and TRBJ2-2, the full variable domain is DTGVSQNPRHKITKRGQNVTFRCDPISEHNRLYWYRQTLGQGPEFLTYFQNEAQLEKSRLLSDRFSAERPKGSFSTLEIQRTEQGDSAMYLCASSFPLSGELFFGEGSRLTVL.